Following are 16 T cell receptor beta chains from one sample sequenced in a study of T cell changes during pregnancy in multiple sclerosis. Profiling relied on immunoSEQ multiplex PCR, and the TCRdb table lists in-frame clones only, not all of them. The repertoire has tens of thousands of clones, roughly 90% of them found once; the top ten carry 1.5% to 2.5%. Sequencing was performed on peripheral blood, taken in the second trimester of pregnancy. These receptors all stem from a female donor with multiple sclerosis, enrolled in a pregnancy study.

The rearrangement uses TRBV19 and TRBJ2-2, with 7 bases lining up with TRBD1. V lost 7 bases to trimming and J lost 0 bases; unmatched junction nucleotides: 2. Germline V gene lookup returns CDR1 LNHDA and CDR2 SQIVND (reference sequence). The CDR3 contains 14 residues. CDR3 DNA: TGTGCCAGTACGGGGACAGCGAACACCGGGGAGCTGTTTTTT. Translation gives CASTGTANTGELFF.

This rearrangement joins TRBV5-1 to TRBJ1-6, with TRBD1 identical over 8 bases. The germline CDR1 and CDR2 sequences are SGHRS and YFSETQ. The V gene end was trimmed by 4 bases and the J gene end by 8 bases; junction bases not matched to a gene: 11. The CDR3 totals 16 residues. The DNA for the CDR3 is TGCGCCAGCAGCCCCTACCCAGGGGGCAAGGATTCACCCCTCCACTTT. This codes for CASSPYPGGKDSPLHF.

CDR3 protein: CASSVVTGGFTEAFF. The CDR3 DNA reads as TGTGCCAGCAGCGTAGTGACAGGGGGCTTCACTGAAGCTTTCTTT. The chain couples TRBV9 to TRBJ1-1; TRBD1 matches 10 bases. Germline V gives CDR1 SGDLS, CDR2 YYNGEE. Trimming removed 0 bases from V and 4 bases from J; junction bases left unmatched: 3. The length of the CDR3 is 15 residues.

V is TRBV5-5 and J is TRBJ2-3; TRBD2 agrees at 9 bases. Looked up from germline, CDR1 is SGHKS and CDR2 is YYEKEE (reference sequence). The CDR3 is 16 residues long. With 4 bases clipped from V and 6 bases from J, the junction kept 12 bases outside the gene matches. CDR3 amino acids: CASSPGRTSVTDTQYF. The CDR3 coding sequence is TGTGCCAGCAGCCCGGGTAGGACTAGCGTGACCGATACGCAGTATTTT.

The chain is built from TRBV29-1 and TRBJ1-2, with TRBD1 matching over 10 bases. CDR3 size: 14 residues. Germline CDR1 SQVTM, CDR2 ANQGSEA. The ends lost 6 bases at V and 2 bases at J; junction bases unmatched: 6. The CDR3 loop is CSVAGGQGNYGYTF. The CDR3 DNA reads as TGCAGCGTCGCCGGGGGACAGGGGAACTATGGCTACACCTTC.

The CDR3, as DNA: TGTGCCAGCAGTTTGGCGCAGGGGGTTCTTGGCGGGGAGCTGTTTTTT. This encodes CASSLAQGVLGGELFF. The V gene is TRBV28, the J gene TRBJ2-2; TRBD1 matches 7 bases. From germline, CDR1 is MDHEN and CDR2 SYDVKM. The CDR3 is 16 residues long. With 3 bases clipped from V and 7 bases from J, the junction kept 11 bases outside the gene matches.

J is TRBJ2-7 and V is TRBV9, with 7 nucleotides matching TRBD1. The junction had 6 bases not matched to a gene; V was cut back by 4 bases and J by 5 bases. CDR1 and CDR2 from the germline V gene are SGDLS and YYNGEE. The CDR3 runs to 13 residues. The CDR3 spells CASSLNDRDEQYF. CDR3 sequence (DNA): TGTGCCAGCAGCCTTAATGACAGGGACGAGCAGTACTTC.

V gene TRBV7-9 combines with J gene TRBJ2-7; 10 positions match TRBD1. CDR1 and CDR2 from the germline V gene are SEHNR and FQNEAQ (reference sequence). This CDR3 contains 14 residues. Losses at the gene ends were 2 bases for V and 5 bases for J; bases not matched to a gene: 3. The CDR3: CASSLTDRGNEQYF. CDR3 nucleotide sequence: TGTGCCAGCAGCTTAACGGACAGGGGGAACGAGCAGTACTTC.

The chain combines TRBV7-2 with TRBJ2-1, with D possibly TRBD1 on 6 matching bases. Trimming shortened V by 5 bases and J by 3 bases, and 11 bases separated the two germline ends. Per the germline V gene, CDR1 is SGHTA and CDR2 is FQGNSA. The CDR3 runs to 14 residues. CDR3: CASSPRTVYNEQFF. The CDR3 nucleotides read TGTGCCAGCAGCCCCCGGACAGTCTACAATGAGCAGTTCTTC.

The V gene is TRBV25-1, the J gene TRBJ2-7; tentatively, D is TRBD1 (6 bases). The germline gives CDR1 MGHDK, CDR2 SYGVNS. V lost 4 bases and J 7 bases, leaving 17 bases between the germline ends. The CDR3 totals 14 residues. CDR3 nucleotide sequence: TGTGCCAGCAGTGGACCGGGACACCGGGCAGAGCAGTACTTC. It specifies CASSGPGHRAEQYF.

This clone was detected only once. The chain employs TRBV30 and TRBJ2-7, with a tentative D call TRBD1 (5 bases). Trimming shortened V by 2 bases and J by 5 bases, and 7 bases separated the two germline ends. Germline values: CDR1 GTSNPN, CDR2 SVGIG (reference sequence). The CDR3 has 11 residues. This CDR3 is CAWSLQDEQYF. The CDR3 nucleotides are TGTGCCTGGAGTTTACAGGACGAGCAGTACTTC.

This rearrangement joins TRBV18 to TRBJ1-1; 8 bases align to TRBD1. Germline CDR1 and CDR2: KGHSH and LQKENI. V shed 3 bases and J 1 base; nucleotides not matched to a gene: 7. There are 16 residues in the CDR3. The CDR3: CASSPTGQGGNTEAFF. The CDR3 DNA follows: TGTGCCAGCTCACCTACCGGACAGGGTGGGAACACTGAAGCTTTCTTT.

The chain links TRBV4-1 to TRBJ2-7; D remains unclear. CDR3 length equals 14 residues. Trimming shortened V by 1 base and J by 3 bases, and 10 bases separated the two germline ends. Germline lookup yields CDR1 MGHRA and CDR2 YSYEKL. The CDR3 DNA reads TGCGCCAGCAGCCAAGTATACAAGATCTACGAGCAGTACTTC. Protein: CASSQVYKIYEQYF.

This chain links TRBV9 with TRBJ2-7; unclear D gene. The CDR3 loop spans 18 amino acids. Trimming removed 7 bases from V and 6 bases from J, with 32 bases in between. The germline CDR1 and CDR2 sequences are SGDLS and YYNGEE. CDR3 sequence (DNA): TGTGCCAGCCATCGTAGGATACAGTGTTGGAATGAGCTCGCCGAGCAGTACTTC. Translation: CASHRRIQCWNELAEQYF. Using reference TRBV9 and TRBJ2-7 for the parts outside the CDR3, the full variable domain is DSGVTQTPKHLITATGQRVTLRCSPRSGDLSVYWYQQSLDQGLQFLIQYYNGEERAKGNILERFSAQQFPDLHSELNLSSLELGDSALYFCASHRRIQCWNELAEQYFGPGTRLTVT.

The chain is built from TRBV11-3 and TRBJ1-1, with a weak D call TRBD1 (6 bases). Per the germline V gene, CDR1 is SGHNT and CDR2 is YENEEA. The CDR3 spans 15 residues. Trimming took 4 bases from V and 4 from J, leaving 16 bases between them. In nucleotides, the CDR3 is TGTGCCAGCAGCTATCCTAGGCAGGGGAGCACTGAAGCTTTCTTT. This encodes CASSYPRQGSTEAFF.

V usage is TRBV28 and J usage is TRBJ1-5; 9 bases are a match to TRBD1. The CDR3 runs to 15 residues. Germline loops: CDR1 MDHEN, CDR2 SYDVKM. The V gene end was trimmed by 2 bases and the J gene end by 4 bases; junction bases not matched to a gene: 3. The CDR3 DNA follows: TGTGCCAGCAGTTTACCCGGGACAGGGAATCAGCCCCAGCATTTT. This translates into CASSLPGTGNQPQHF.